A single sample gave rise to the 21 T cell receptor beta chains below, sequenced in a study of shared clonotypes between healthy human individuals. The data were produced by immunoSEQ multiplex PCR, yet TCRdb's version contains in-frame clones alone and is incomplete. Of about 110,000 clones detected, more than 65% appear once; the ten largest clones hold over 20%. Sequencing was carried out using memory CD8+ T cells sorted from blood. Subset noted: CD45RO+ cells pooled with CCR7-negative TemRA cells. These receptors were taken from a woman aged 25-40 years in good health.

The chain has TRBV6-4 and TRBJ1-5; no reliable D call. The germline V and J ends were trimmed by 0 bases and 0 bases, with 6 bases remaining between them. CDR3 length: 15 amino acids. CDR1 and CDR2 (germline): MRHNA, SNTAGT. The chain's CDR3 is CASSDSDDSNQPQHF. CDR3 nucleotide sequence: TGTGCCAGCAGTGACTCCGACGATAGCAATCAGCCCCAGCATTTT.

This chain links TRBV5-8 with TRBJ1-4; 8 bases are shared with TRBD1. Trimming at V came to 4 bases and at J to 1 base, leaving 12 bases not matched to a gene. Germline V gene sequence: CDR1 SGHTS, CDR2 YDEGEE. The length of the CDR3 is 18 residues. The CDR3 nucleotides read TGTGCCAGCAGCCGCGGACAGGGCCTTGACGAAACTAATGAAAAACTGTTTTTT. As protein: CASSRGQGLDETNEKLFF.

The chain has TRBV4-1 and TRBJ2-5, with D maybe TRBD2 (6 bases). The CDR3 covers 14 residues. Trimming left V 4 bases short and J 1 base short, with 10 bases between. Germline CDR1 and CDR2: MGHRA and YSYEKL. CDR3 loop: CASSRGEPQETQYF. As DNA, the CDR3 is TGCGCCAGCAGCCGCGGGGAACCCCAAGAGACCCAGTACTTC.

The gene calls are TRBV10-2 and TRBJ2-7, with no clear D. This CDR3 comprises 15 residues. The germline CDR1 and CDR2 sequences are WSHSY and SAAADI. Trimming shortened V by 6 bases and J by 2 bases, and 17 bases separated the two germline ends. In nucleotides, the CDR3 is TGCGCCAGCAGCCGACGGCGCGAAGTCCCCTACGAGCAGTACTTC. Its protein is CASSRRREVPYEQYF.

The chain recombines TRBV25-1 with TRBJ2-5; 12 nucleotides agree with TRBD1. The closer fit of TRBJ2-7 to the DNA end suggests the J call may be wrong. Germline CDR1 is MGHDK and CDR2 is SYGVNS. The CDR3 is 15 amino acids. The CDR3 here is CASSDGTGGAYEQYF. DNA for the CDR3: TGTGCCAGCAGTGATGGGACAGGGGGCGCCTACGAGCAGTACTTC.

CDR3 loop: CASSSGRAYEQYF. For the CDR3, the DNA is TGTGCCAGCAGTTCCGGGAGGGCCTACGAGCAGTACTTC. The chain carries TRBV6-5 and TRBJ2-7; 8 bases agree with TRBD2. CDR1 and CDR2 from the germline V gene are MNHEY and SVGAGI. The CDR3 is 13 amino acids. The trim removed 4 bases at V and 2 bases at J, leaving 1 base unmatched.

This sequence joins TRBV28 and TRBJ2-1; tentatively, D is TRBD1 (5 bases). This CDR3 is built from 16 residues. Trimming took off 6 bases at V and 10 bases at J, with 25 bases between the two ends. CDR1 and CDR2 from the germline V gene are MDHEN and SYDVKM. CDR3 in amino acids: CASRLITQEDIREQFF. CDR3 nucleotide sequence: TGTGCCAGCAGACTCATCACACAGGAAGACATACGCGAGCAGTTCTTC.

This clone was observed a few times. The chain is built from TRBV6-1 and TRBJ2-7; the match to TRBD2 covers 9 bases. The CDR3 loop spans 15 amino acids. CDR1 MNHNS and CDR2 SASEGT come from the germline V gene. Trimming at V came to 2 bases and at J to 7 bases, leaving 9 bases not matched to a gene. The CDR3 region is CASSENAGGAEEQYF. In DNA form, the CDR3 reads TGTGCCAGCAGTGAAAACGCGGGAGGGGCGGAGGAGCAGTACTTC.

The chain has TRBV28 and TRBJ1-5, with D hard to call. V lost 1 base, J lost 0 bases, and 10 bases lay in between. CDR3 length equals 16 residues. Germline CDR1 reads MDHEN; CDR2 reads SYDVKM. The CDR3 reads CASSLSRAYSNQPQHF. The CDR3 bases are TGTGCCAGCAGTTTATCGCGGGCCTATAGCAATCAGCCCCAGCATTTT.

This sequence joins TRBV7-6 and TRBJ2-3; 10 bases are a match to TRBD2. The V gene end was trimmed by 6 bases and the J gene end by 1 base; junction bases not matched to a gene: 4. This CDR3 is 15 amino acids long. Germline V gives CDR1 SGHVS, CDR2 FNYEAQ. The CDR3 sequence is CASRRTSGRTDTQYF. The CDR3 DNA reads as TGTGCCAGCAGAAGGACTAGCGGACGCACAGATACGCAGTATTTT.

This rearrangement joins TRBV5-4 to TRBJ1-1; D uncertain. CDR3 length: 13 amino acids. The V end lost 4 bases, the J end lost 7 bases, and 14 bases lay between the germline ends. The germline V gene encodes CDR1 SGHNT and CDR2 YYREEE (reference sequence). The CDR3 loop is CASSLTASVEAFF. CDR3 nucleotide sequence: TGTGCCAGCAGCCTGACGGCCTCAGTTGAAGCTTTCTTT.

This rearrangement joins TRBV29-1 to TRBJ1-2, with D tentatively TRBD1 (6 bases). Trimming pared 2 bases from V and 4 bases from J, leaving 14 bases between. Germline V lookup: CDR1 SQVTM, CDR2 ANQGSEA. The CDR3 extends over 14 amino acids. This CDR3 reads CSVELRGQGYGYTF. As DNA, the CDR3 is TGCAGCGTTGAATTGCGGGGGCAGGGCTATGGCTACACCTTC.

CDR3 protein: CASSDGGRVYNEQFF. The CDR3 DNA sequence: TGTGCCAGCAGTGACGGCGGGAGGGTCTACAATGAGCAGTTCTTC. The chain uses TRBV25-1 and TRBJ2-1, with 9 bases fitting TRBD2. The CDR3 is 15 residues long. The germline V gene has CDR1 MGHDK and CDR2 SYGVNS. V lost 3 bases, J lost 3 bases, and 3 bases stayed unmatched.

The chain recombines TRBV18 with TRBJ1-5; D uncertain. The germline CDR1 and CDR2 sequences are KGHSH and LQKENI. V was clipped by 6 bases and J by 0 bases, with 9 bases between them. The CDR3 is 14 residues long. In DNA form, the CDR3 reads TGTGCCAGCTCGGCGGGCTATAGCAATCAGCCCCAGCATTTT. As protein: CASSAGYSNQPQHF.

The rearrangement joins TRBV2 to TRBJ2-1, with TRBD2 identical over 11 bases. The CDR3 has 15 amino acids. CDR1 is SNHLY and CDR2 is FYNNEI in the germline V gene. V shed 8 bases, J shed 2 bases, and the junction held 5 bases outside the gene matches. For the CDR3, the DNA is TGTGCCAGCCAAGCGGGACTAGCGGCCTACAATGAGCAGTTCTTC. Encoded protein: CASQAGLAAYNEQFF.

This clone was counted only a few times. The CDR3 protein is CASSVAGTGNEKLFF. The CDR3 region has the DNA TGTGCCAGCAGCGTTGCCGGGACAGGGAATGAAAAACTGTTTTTT. The V gene is TRBV9, the J gene TRBJ1-4; 9 positions agree with TRBD1. Trimming cost V 2 bases and J 5 bases; bases outside gene matches: 4. The CDR3 spans 15 residues. Germline V lookup: CDR1 SGDLS, CDR2 YYNGEE.

The chain uses TRBV6-5 and TRBJ2-7, with 8 bases that match TRBD2. The CDR3 runs to 15 residues. The trim removed 0 bases at V and 4 bases at J, leaving 5 bases unmatched. CDR1 is MNHEY and CDR2 is SVGAGI in the germline V gene. CDR3 sequence reads: CASSYSWSGSYEQYF. CDR3 nucleotide sequence: TGTGCCAGCAGTTACTCGTGGAGCGGGAGTTACGAGCAGTACTTC.

J is TRBJ2-7 and V is TRBV28, with TRBD2 as a possible D gene (7 bases). CDR3 length: 16 residues. Germline V gene data show CDR1 as MDHEN and CDR2 as SYDVKM. The V gene lost 3 bases and the J gene lost 1 base, with 16 bases spanning the gap. CDR3 amino acids: CASSFPGGGRSYEQYF. In nucleotides, the CDR3 is TGTGCCAGCAGTTTTCCGGGGGGCGGCCGGTCCTACGAGCAGTACTTC.

This clone appeared many times. The genes are TRBV4-2 and TRBJ2-7, with TRBD2 identical over 11 bases. In germline, CDR1 is LGHNA, CDR2 YNFKEQ. CDR3 length: 15 amino acids. With 4 bases clipped from V and 5 bases from J, the junction kept 7 bases outside the gene matches. Here the CDR3 DNA reads TGTGCCAGCAGCCCCCTTAGCGGGAGGGCCCACGAGCAGTACTTC. It translates to CASSPLSGRAHEQYF.

The chain uses TRBV10-3 and TRBJ2-2; 10 bases agree with TRBD2. The germline V gene has CDR1 ENHRY and CDR2 SYGVKD. V was pared by 10 bases and J by 9 bases, with 17 bases of the junction left unmatched. This CDR3 is 16 amino acids long. This chain's CDR3 is CASALGASGRARELFF. In DNA, the CDR3 is TGTGCCAGCGCCTTGGGAGCTAGCGGGAGAGCGAGGGAGCTGTTTTTT.

The chain links TRBV28 to TRBJ2-7; no clear D gene. With 5 bases removed from V and 5 bases from J, the gap between germline ends came to 13 bases. CDR1 is MDHEN, CDR2 SYDVKM, per germline. The CDR3 is made up of 13 amino acids. DNA for the CDR3: TGTGCCAGCAGTATGGTTGGTCCCCACGAGCAGTACTTC. Its translation: CASSMVGPHEQYF.